This T cell receptor beta chain was documented in a study of neurological immune-mediated disorders. General observations from the study: Clinical and MRI features did not associate with the cluster found in multiple sclerosis patients.

The V gene lost 6 bases and the J gene lost 2 bases, with 18 bases spanning the gap. Germline-derived CDR1 and CDR2 are DFQATT and SNEGSKA (reference sequence). The CDR3 is 15 residues long. Concerning this clonotype: Its antigen remains unknown.

The authors obtained over 160 million TCR-beta sequences from 15-18 subjects per sequencing run. Each CDR3 protein gets one entry after TCRdb re-called the 5' RACE reads with MiXCR. The sample contains around 70,000 distinct CDR3 sequences, 4% to 6% of which appear only once. This sequence originates from a woman aged 25 to 39 with multiple sclerosis. The sample consisted of PBMCs. The chain joins TRBV20-1 to TRBJ2-3; D is uncertain. The CDR3 coding sequence is TGCAGTGCACGTCCCGACATTCCGGCCACAGATACGCAGTATTTT. Translating it yields CSARPDIPATDTQYF.